This TCR beta chain was found in a study of cytomegalovirus exposure and HLA in healthy donors (dated by TCRdb to 2016 to 2017). Describing the broader study: According to an earlier analysis of 587 of the donors, about 179 million T cells yielded over 90 million unique TCR beta sequences and about 280 Gb of sequence data. Along with the roughly 700-subject first cohort, a separate validation cohort of over 90 different subjects was used. Donor age, sex, ethnicity and CMV serostatus were collected together with the repertoire data. On average, 235,054 unique TCR beta nucleotide sequences were sequenced per donor among some 430 genotyped donors of the cohort, with roughly 20% of those sequences being non-productive. Because of strong linkage in the cohort, five DR-DQ haplotypes were treated as single units for association and clustering. Among the roughly 430 genotyped donors, about 83% belonged to the genetic ancestry cluster associated with self-reported Caucasian donors. All discovery cohort repertoires had been generated on a single sequencing platform. HLA typing covered class I and class II loci at four-digit resolution. The study was designed to test whether signatures of past pathogen exposure could be identified by cataloging public T cell receptors. A later genetic analysis used genome-wide SNP genotypes for about 65% of the 666 donors, treating that subset as a discovery cohort. Roughly 310 gigabases of sequencing data and approximately 93 million unique TCR sequences were included in an early release covering about 620 HLA-typed donors. In a later analysis, previously published TCR beta repertoires from hundreds of donors were re-analyzed and high-resolution HLA genotyping was added so that TCR occurrence patterns could be studied. The study combined high-throughput TCR immunosequencing, statistical association of individual TCRs with disease status, and machine learning to predict cytomegalovirus infection status. Rather than drawing on any new phenotypic data, the later analysis identified candidate immune exposures from TCR beta sequences and the way those sequences occurred across donors. The study profiled the T cell repertoires of hundreds of subjects by immunosequencing and related them to cytomegalovirus serostatus. To decide whether each TCR beta V gene segment behaved as functional or pseudogenic, an earlier analysis of 587 of the donors relied on high-throughput TCR beta sequencing. The number of typed donors differed by locus: roughly 620-640 for A, B, C, DRB1 and DQB1; 500 to 550 for DQA1; approximately 600 for DPA1; and around 470 for DPB1. Beyond this particular receptor, the publication reports: According to a later analysis, parvovirus B19, influenza, CMV and Epstein-Barr virus appeared linked to several top co-occurrence clusters. Because the 87-base-pair reads could not distinguish some IMGT-functional V segments, including TRBV6-2 and TRBV6-3, those segments were excluded. Because some donors lacked HLA typing at each locus, the association tests relied only on the typed subset. While some public TCRs were present in many individuals, most TCR sequences turned up only very rarely across donors. A cluster of highly shared sequence variants was judged likely to represent a technical artifact of the sequencing pipeline. In vitro tests confirmed that a few of the cytomegalovirus-associated TCR beta chains recognize cytomegalovirus antigens. Because counts were too low, some 16 rarely observed V segments, including chromosome 9 orphons, were excluded from the earlier analysis of some 540 of the donors. In a later analysis, TCR association rates were found to vary across HLA loci, with the most associated TCRs seen for DRB1 alleles and the fewest for HLA-C alleles. In a later analysis, most CMV-associated TCR beta chains were found to appear HLA-restricted, with HLA associations seemingly driven largely by CMV exposure. Assigning TCR associations to individual alleles was difficult when HLA alleles, especially DR and DQ, strongly co-occurred. In a later analysis, 16,951 TCR beta sequences were associated with specific HLA alleles at a false discovery rate of 0.05. An association between a missense DCLRE1C variant and V-gene and J-gene trimming of TCR beta chains was found in a later genetic analysis and replicated in an independent cohort. Roughly uniform sequencing depth across donors was assumed in presence/absence analyses, although this assumption may not hold. The classifier was reported to diagnose cytomegalovirus status with high specificity and sensitivity in both the original and validation cohorts. A later genetic analysis reported fewer N-insertions in productive TCRs among donors in an Asian-associated ancestry cluster than the roughly 690-donor mean. An earlier analysis of around 600 of the donors showed that most TCR beta V segments appeared in productive rearrangements either about 90% or about 30% of the time, which broadly matched IMGT annotations. The only immune exposure information available for the cohort was CMV serostatus. A further reported finding was that TCR beta sequences accurately predicted the HLA-A and HLA-B alleles for most subjects in the first cohort. In this cohort, only TCR beta chains were sequenced, and detectable features were limited by the absence of alpha or paired-chain data. Compared with equally common non-associated chains, HLA-associated TCR beta chains in a later analysis were more clonally expanded and had lower generation probabilities. The authors suggested that the approach could potentially be generalized to other disease states and immunological phenotypes. Correlated functional status among segregating V segments might reflect linkage disequilibrium, but an unknown experimental factor could not be ruled out. The study gave a list of some 150 TCR beta chains associated with cytomegalovirus.

The library was prepared using the immunoSEQ multiplex PCR assay. For the multiplex PCR, a mixture combining 60 forward primers for TCR Vbeta segments and 13 reverse primers for TCR Jbeta segments was used. The CDR3 region of rearranged TCR beta genes was amplified from genomic DNA with a multiplex PCR assay. The Illumina HiSeq System was used to sequence the amplified TCR beta libraries as 87-base-pair reads. In the authors' own workflow: In a later analysis, tens of millions of unique TCR beta chains were counted across the 500 to 850 repertoires, and around 10 million of these chains were shared by at least two donors. Raw reads were error-corrected and collapsed into unique sequences with a nearest-neighbor algorithm that merged closely related sequences to remove PCR and sequencing errors. To assign V, D and J gene segments, CDR3 sequences were aligned to IMGT reference sequences. For a sequence to be retained, a match of at least six nucleotides to both a V gene segment and a J gene segment was required. Rearrangements were classified as productive when the CDR3 lacked stop codons and remained in frame with V and J, and all other rearrangements were classified as non-productive. CDR3 was defined according to IMGT convention as the region running from the second conserved V-encoded cysteine to the conserved J-encoded phenylalanine. Sequences without an unambiguous match to a single V gene segment were excluded from the earlier analysis of a few hundred of the donors. An earlier analysis of a few hundred of the donors called V segments functional above 56.7% productive rearrangements and segregating when the between-donor standard deviation exceeded 5%. A statistical classification framework was built to diagnose cytomegalovirus status from the catalog of TCR beta chain sequences. In a later analysis, TCR nucleotide sequences were compared against IMGT/GENE-DB human TR gene sequences so that V and J genes could be assigned. Using the TCRdist pipeline, a later analysis assigned CDR3 sequences along with most-parsimonious VDJ recombination scenarios. A later analysis defined each TCR beta chain by its CDR3 amino acid sequence plus V-gene family, and excluded reads lacking a unique V-gene family. As a way to deal with suspected cross-contamination and a sequencing artifact, a later analysis dropped approximately 590 nucleotide sequences that were highly shared and had low generation probability. In a later analysis, a clonal expansion index was calculated for each public chain from normalized within-repertoire ranks of inferred template counts. Generation probabilities in a later analysis came from a VDJ recombination model fitted to out-of-frame rearrangements, and those results were checked against IGoR. A later analysis scored TCR-TCR, TCR-HLA and TCR-CMV co-occurrence with hypergeometric tests, applying a repertoire-size bias correction to TCR pairs. To estimate false discovery rates, a later analysis permuted the HLA or CMV assignments 20 times. In a later analysis, co-occurring TCRs were grouped with DBSCAN, and TCRdist sequence similarity was added when clustering was performed within HLA-allele-positive subsets. Repertoires with fewer than 30,000 or more than 120,000 public chains, plus five repertoires with anomalous nucleotide sharing, were excluded from co-occurrence clustering. This is the immuneACCESS table as TCRdb keeps it, with only in-frame sequences that have V and J called. A part of the clones is gone; compared with another copy, unresolved V genes explain less than half, and the rest is unexplained. The V and J calls and clone size were taken over from that table, and D and trimming were inferred from the DNA. The sample profile shows about 180,000 clones; under 80% of them were found once. The ten largest clones add up to about 2.5% of the sample.

To note about this clone: The antigen this receptor binds is unknown. Base-call qualities are not available, and no considerably larger clone is one nucleotide away.

The CDR3 holds 15 amino acids from the cysteine to the phenylalanine. Kept here is only the CDR3 DNA, which spans 45 bases and is read in frame from base 1. The germline V end is reduced by 6 bases and the J end by 6 bases; junction bases left unmatched: 13. CDR1 and CDR2, per the germline V gene, are LGHNT and FRNRAP. The cohort was made up of 666 healthy bone marrow donors. All cohort members were sampled while nominally healthy, although unrecorded immune exposures were likely present. The donor tested CMV seropositive, placing the donor among the approximately 290 seropositive members of the cohort. A peripheral blood sample was collected from each donor, and TCR beta sequencing was performed on peripheral blood mononuclear cells. Genomic DNA was extracted from the blood cell samples with the Qiagen DNeasy Blood Extraction Kit.

The V gene is TRBV12-5 and the J gene is TRBJ1-2; the junction holds 7 bases that match TRBD1. The receptor's source is a woman in her twenties or thirties in good health and CMV-seropositive. The sample taken for sequencing was PBMCs. CDR3 sequence: CASGAGRGQSHGYTF. The base sequence is TGTGCTAGTGGCGCCGGGAGGGGGCAGTCCCATGGCTACACCTTC.